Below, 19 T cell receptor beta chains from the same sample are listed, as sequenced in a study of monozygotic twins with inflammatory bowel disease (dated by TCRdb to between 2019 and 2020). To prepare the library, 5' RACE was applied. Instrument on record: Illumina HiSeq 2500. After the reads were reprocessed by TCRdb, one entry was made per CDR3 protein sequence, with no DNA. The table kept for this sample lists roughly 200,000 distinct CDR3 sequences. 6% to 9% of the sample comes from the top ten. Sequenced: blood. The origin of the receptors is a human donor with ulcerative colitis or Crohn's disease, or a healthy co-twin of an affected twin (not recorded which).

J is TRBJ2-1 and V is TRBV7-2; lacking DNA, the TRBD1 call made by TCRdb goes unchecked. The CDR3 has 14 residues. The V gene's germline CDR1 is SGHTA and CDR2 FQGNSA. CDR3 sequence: CASSFIQGVREQFF.

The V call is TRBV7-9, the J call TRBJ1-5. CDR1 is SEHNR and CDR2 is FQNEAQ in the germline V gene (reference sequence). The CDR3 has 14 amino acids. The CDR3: CASSRDGYNQPQHF.

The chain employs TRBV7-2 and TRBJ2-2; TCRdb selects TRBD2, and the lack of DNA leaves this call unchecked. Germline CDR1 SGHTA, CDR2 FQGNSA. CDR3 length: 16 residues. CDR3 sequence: CASSISLALLGGELFF.

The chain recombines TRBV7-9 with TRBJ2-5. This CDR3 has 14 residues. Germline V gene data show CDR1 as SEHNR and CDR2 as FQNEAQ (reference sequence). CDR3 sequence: CASSLVQYQETQYF.

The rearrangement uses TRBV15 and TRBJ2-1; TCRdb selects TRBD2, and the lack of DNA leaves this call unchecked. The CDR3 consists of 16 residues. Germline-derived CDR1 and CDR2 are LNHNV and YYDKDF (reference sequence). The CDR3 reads CATSRASGGLYNEQFF. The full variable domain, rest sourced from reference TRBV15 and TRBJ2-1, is DAMVIQNPRYQVTQFGKPVTLSCSQTLNHNVMYWYQQKSSQAPKLLFHYYDKDFNNEADTPDNFQSRRPNTSFCFLDIRSPGLGDTAMYLCATSRASGGLYNEQFFGPGTRLTVL.

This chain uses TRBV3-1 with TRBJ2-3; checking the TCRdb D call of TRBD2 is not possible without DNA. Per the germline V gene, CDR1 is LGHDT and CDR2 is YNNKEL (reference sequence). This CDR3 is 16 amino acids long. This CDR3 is CARILAGGPEGDTQYF.

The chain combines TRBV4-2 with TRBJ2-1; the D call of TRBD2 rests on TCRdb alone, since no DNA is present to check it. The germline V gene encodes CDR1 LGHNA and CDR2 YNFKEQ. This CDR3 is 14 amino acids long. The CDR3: CASSQMLAVVEQFF.

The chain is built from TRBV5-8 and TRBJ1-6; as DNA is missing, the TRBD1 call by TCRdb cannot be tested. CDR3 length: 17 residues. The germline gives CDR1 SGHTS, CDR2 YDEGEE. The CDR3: CASSLSLWTGTNSPLHF.

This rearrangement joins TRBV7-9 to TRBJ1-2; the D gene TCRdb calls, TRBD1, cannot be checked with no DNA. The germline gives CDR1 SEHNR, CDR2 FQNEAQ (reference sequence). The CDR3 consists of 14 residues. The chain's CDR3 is CASSLEGVYYGYTF.

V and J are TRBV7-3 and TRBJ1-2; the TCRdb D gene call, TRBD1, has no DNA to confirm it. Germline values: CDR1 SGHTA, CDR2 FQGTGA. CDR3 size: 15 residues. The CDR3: CASSLTSGGEGGYTF.

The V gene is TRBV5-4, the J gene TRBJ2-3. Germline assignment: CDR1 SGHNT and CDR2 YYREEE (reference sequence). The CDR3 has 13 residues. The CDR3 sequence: CASSQFSTDTQYF.

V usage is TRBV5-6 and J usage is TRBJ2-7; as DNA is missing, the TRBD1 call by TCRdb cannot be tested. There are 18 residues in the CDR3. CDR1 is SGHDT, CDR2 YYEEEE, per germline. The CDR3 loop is CASSLAGSGTGARGEQYF.

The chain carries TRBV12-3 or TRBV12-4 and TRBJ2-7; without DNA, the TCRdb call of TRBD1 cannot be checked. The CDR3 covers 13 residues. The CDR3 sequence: CASRGTATYEQYF.

The CDR3 spells CASSTLLSSGNTIYF. The chain is built from TRBV12-3 or TRBV12-4 and TRBJ1-3. CDR3 length: 15 amino acids.

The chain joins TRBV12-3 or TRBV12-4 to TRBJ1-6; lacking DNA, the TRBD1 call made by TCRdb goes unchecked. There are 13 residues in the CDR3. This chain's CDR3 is CASTVQGNSPLHF.

CDR3 sequence reads: CASSSSGRANSEQFF. The chain links TRBV12-3 or TRBV12-4 to TRBJ2-1; TCRdb outputs TRBD2, but without DNA this stays unchecked. The CDR3 totals 15 residues.

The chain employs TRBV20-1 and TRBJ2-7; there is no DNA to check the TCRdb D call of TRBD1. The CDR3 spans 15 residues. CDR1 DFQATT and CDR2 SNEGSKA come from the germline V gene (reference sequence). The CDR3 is CSARADRGQAYEQYF.

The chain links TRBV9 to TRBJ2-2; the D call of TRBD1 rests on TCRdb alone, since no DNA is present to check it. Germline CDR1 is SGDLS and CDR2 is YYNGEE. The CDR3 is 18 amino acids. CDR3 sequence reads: CASSSERDRGIDTGELFF.

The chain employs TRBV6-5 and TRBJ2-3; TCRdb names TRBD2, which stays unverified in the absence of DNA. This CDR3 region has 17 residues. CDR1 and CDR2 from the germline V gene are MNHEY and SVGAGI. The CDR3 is CASSYTPWAGGADTQYF.